This TCR beta chain was captured by sequencing in a study of OX40 agonist ivuxolimab in advanced cancers. Overall study: Aged roughly 23 to 79 with a mean of around 60 years, they were around 85% male.

V lost 0 bases to trimming and J lost 1 base, with 12 bases between them. Germline CDR1 reads LGHNA; CDR2 reads YSLEER. The CDR3 is 16 residues long. This clone was observed a single time. Its specificity is not known. No patient had autoimmune disease or received systemic immunosuppression. Measured with immunoSEQ multiplex PCR; TCRdb has only the in-frame clones, and not every one. Here the sample spans around 70,000 clones, roughly 90% being singletons. Study results and caveats: At 0.1 to 3.0 mg/kg, clonal expansion of CD4+ and CD8+ blood T cells had occurred by week 6. In the 0.1-3.0 mg/kg groups, partial responders showed among the lowest expansion.

The TCR sequence derives from an adult with an advanced solid tumor such as melanoma, head and neck, liver or kidney cancer. The source material was CD4+ or CD8+ T cells sorted from blood, sampled in a trial of the OX40 agonist ivuxolimab. The chain has TRBV4-3 and TRBJ1-1; weak D call: TRBD1 (5 bases). This CDR3 reads CASSQERGSGNTEAFF. The CDR3 DNA reads as TGCGCCAGCAGCCAAGAAAGGGGCAGCGGGAACACTGAAGCTTTCTTT.